This T cell receptor (beta chain) was recorded in a study of beta chain features in type 1 diabetes. CD4+ cells of the naive, central memory, regulatory and stem cell-like memory types were sorted via CD45RO/CCR7/CD25/CD127/CD95/CD27. Note on this clone: What it recognizes is unknown.

Study findings and constraints: Compared with healthy donors, patients appeared to share more similar naive, central memory and regulatory TCRB repertoires. High TCR expression in some cells could lead to their over-representation in cDNA sequencing. Shorter TCRB CDR3s, moderately but significantly so, were found in Type 1 diabetes patients in all four CD4+ subsets. PCR could preferentially amplify shorter templates, alike in patients and controls.

The CDR3 length is 15 residues. The germline CDR1 and CDR2 sequences are KGHSH and LQKENI. The V end was cut by 1 base, the J end by 5 bases, with 15 bases between. Every bit of the isolated RNA underwent reverse transcription, so sequencing read expressed TCRB transcripts. Profiling relied on immunoSEQ multiplex PCR, and the TCRdb table lists in-frame clones only, not all of them. Of about 250,000 clones in the sample, approximately 11% were seen once. Sequenced: naive CD4+ T cells from blood. The V gene is TRBV18, the J gene TRBJ2-7, with D possibly matching TRBD2 (7 bases). This sequence was found in a man between 25 and 39 years old with type 1 diabetes. Written as DNA, the CDR3 is TGTGCCAGCTCACCACAAAGGAAGGGGGGGGACGAGCAGTACTTC. Its protein is CASSPQRKGGDEQYF.